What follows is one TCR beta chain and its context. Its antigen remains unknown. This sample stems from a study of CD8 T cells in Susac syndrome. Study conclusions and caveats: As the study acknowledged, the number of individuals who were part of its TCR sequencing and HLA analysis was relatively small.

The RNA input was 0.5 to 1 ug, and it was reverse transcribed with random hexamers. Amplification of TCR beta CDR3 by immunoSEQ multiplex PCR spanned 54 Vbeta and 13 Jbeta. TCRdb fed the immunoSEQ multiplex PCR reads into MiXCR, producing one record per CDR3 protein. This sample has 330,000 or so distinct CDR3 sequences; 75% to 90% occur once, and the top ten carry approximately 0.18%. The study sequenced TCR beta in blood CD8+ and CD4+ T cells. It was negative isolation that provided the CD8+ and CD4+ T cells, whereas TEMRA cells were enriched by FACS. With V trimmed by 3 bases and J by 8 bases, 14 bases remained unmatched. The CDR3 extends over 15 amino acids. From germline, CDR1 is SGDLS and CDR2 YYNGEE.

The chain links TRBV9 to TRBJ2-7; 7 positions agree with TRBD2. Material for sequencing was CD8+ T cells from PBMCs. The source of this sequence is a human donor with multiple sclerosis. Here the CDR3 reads CASSGRLEGTTKQYF. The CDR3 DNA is TGTGCCAGCAGCGGCCGACTAGAGGGGACTACGAAGCAGTACTTC. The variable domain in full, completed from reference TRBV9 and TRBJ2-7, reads DSGVTQTPKHLITATGQRVTLRCSPRSGDLSVYWYQQSLDQGLQFLIQYYNGEERAKGNILERFSAQQFPDLHSELNLSSLELGDSALYFCASSGRLEGTTKQYFGPGTRLTVT.